A single T cell receptor beta chain is shown here with its context. The antigen this receptor binds is unknown. Base quality data are lacking; no much larger clone is found one base away. These data come from a study of identical twins (dated by TCRdb to the mid-2010s). The study in broad terms: The study deep-sequenced TCR alpha and beta repertoires from monozygotic twins, unrelated adults of various ages and cord blood to test whether fetal clonotypes persist. Replicate twin experiments were performed at different times using different library preparation protocols to rule out contamination.

Every donor was a healthy Caucasian. The twin cohort comprised three pairs of female monozygotic twins, all aged roughly 18 to 29 years. Positive isolation kits from Invitrogen were used to isolate the CD4+ and CD8+ T cell populations. The CDR3 sequence holds 12 residues, the cysteine and phenylalanine included. The retained sequence is limited to the CDR3, 36 bases, with the frame set at the first base. V drops 1 base and J drops 5 bases, leaving 8 bases in between. The germline V gene (reference sequence) yields DFQATT for CDR1 and SNEGSKA for CDR2. The study at large found these results: Conclusions relied on cross-sectional statistical analysis, since the same donors could not be followed over many years. In monozygotic twins, recombination models systematically underestimated out-of-frame TCR alpha sharing, but the models matched the sharing seen between unrelated individuals. Invariant T cells such as MAIT and iNKT could partly confound zero-insertion analyses, although diverse VJ usage argued against such confounding for most clonotypes. Compared with coincidental sharing between unrelated individuals, out-of-frame TCR alpha sequences shared between twins had an excess of sequences with low generation probability. Abundant cord blood beta clonotypes carried fewer insertions; young adult naive repertoires showed a weaker similar trend, while memory repertoires showed none. The excess sharing between twins in beta out-of-frame sequences was weaker because fewer shared sequences reduced the signal-to-noise ratio.

Preparation of the library involved 5' RACE. The instrument given in TCRdb is Illumina HiSeq 2000. A universal primer binding site was added through template switching, and the final cDNA carried a unique molecular identifier so that TCR cDNA molecules could be counted accurately. First-strand cDNA for TCR alpha and beta chains was synthesized from specific primers in the conserved constant-segment region. To control for contamination, every cDNA library was double barcoded, receiving both a SMART-Mk sample barcode and Illumina barcodes. Two successive PCR steps introduced TruSeq adapter sequences along with Illumina sample barcodes. The Illumina HiSeq platform was used with custom primers to sequence TCR alpha and beta cDNA libraries. The authors processed their data as follows. Unique molecular identifiers were extracted from raw reads with MiGEC, and CDR3 positions were determined with MiXCR. For each individual, recombination models were inferred using an EM algorithm with the repgenHMM and IGoR tools. Shared clonotype analysis was performed with the tcR package in R, normalizing sharing by the product of cloneset sizes. Out-of-frame nonproductive sequences were analyzed to study raw recombination free of thymic and clonal selection effects. Clones were called with MiXCR by TCRdb after fastp trimmed the public reads at Q25, and only in-frame beta chains were retained. Identical CDR3 protein sequences are pooled into one entry, listed with their most common genes and DNA. V and J calls and clone size were set by TCRdb, not the authors. Across this sample there are 400,000 to 550,000 distinct CDR3 sequences, with less than 25% seen only once. The top ten constitute about 0.93% of the sample.

The sample was also linked to a second study, of T cells expressing NK-cell markers. The second study reports: About 8 donors provided sorted CD3+CD56+NKG2C+, CD3+CD56+NKG2C- and CD3+CD56-NKG2C+ T-cell subsets, whose TCR beta-chain repertoires were profiled. Among the eight sequenced donors, seven were HCMV-seropositive and one was HCMV-seronegative. To restrict sorting to alphabetaTCR-expressing T cells, an anti-gammadeltaTCR antibody was added in several experiments. In a handful of donors, the dominant CD3+CD56+NKG2C+ clonotypes were among the top 10 CD8+ clonotypes and accounted for roughly 1.0-8% of CD8+ T cells. Those dominant clonotypes were again the most abundant among CD3+CD56-NKG2C+ cells in a handful of donors, at roughly 25-60.1%. Whether the expanded NKG2C-expressing T cell clones were specific for HCMV antigens remained unclear. The eight sequenced donors were randomly selected healthy volunteers, three men and five women. HCMV serostatus was determined by detecting HCMV-specific IgG in serum with a commercial ELISA kit. MIGEC was used to demultiplex reads and group reads by UMI, and MiTCR was used to assemble and quantify clonotypes. To exclude erroneous sequences, any TCR cDNA sequence not supported by at least two reads was discarded. The tcR package was used for downstream repertoire analysis, and clonotypes were matched across fractions by CDR3 nucleotide sequence plus V segment. VDJmatch was used to annotate antigen specificity against VDJdb, with one amino acid substitution in CDR3 allowed.

The TCR originated in a woman younger than 30 in good health. Material: CD4+ T cells sorted from blood. The chain is assembled from TRBV20-1 and TRBJ2-5, with the D gene call left open. The nucleotide sequence is given as TGCAGTGCTAGAGCAAGGTTGGAGACCCAGTACTTC. This translates into CSARARLETQYF.